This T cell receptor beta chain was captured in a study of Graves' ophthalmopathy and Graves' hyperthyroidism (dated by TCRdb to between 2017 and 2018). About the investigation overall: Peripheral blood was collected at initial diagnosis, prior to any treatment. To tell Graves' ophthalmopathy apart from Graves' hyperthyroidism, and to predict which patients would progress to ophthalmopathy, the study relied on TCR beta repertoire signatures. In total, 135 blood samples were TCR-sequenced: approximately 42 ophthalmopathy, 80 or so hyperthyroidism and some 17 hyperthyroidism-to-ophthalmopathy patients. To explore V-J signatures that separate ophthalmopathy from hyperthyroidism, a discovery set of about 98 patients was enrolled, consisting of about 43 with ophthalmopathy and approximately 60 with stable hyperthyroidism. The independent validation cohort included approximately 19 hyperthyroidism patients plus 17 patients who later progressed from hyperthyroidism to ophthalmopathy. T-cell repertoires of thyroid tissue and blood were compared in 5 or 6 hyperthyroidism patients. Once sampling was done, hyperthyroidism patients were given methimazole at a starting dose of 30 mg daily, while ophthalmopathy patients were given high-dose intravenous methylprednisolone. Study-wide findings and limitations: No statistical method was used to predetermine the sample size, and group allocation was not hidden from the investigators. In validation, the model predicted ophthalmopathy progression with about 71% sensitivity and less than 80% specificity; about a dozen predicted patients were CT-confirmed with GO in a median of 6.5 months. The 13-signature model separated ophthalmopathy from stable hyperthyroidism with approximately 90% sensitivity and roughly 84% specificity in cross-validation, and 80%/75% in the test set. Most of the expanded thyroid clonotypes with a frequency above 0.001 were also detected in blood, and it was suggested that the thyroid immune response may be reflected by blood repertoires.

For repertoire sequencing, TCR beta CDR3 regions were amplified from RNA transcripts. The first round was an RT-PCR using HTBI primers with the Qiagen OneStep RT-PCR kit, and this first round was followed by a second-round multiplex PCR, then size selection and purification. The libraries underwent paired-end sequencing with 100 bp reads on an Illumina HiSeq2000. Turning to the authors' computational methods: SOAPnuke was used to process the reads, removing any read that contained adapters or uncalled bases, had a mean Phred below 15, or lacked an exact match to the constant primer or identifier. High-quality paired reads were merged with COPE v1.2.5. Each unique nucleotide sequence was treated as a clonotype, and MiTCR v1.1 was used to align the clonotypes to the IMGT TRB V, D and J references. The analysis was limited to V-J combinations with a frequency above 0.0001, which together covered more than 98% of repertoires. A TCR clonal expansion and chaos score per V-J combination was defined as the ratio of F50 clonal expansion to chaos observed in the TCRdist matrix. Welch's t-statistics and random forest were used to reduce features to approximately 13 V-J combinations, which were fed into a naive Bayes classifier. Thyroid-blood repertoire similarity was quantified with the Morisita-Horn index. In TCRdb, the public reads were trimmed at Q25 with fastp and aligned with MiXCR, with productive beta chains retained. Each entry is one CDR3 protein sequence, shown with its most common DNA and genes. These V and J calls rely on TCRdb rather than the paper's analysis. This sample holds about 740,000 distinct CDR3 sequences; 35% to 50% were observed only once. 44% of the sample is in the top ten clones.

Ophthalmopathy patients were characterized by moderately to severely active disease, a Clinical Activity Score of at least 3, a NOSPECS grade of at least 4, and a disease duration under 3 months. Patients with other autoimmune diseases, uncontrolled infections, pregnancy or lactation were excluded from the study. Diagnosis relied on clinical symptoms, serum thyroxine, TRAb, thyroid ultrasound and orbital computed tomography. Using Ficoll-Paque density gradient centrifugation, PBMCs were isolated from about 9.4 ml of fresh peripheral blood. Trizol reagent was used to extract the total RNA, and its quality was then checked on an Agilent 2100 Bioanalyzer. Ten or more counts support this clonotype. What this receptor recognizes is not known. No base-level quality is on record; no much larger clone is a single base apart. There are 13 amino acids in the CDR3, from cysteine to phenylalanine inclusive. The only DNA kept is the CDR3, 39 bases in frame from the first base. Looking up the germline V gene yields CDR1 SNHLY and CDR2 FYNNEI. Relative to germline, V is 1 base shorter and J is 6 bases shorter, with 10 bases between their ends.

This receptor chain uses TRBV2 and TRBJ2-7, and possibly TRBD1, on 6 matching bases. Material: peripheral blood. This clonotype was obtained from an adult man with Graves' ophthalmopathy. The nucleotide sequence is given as TGTGCCAGCAGTGAAGAACAGGGATCCGAGCAGTACTTC. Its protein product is CASSEEQGSEQYF.